This T cell receptor (beta chain) was obtained from a study of synovial regulatory T cells in juvenile arthritis. In the case of this clone: Its antigen is undetermined.

Profiling relied on immunoSEQ multiplex PCR, and the TCRdb table lists in-frame clones only, not all of them. This sample's clone table lists 9,000 to 10,000 clones. The CDR3 totals 18 residues. No DNA appears here. Germline CDR1 SGDLS, CDR2 YYNGEE. Study-level findings and limits: Across patients, iaTreg TCR repertoires were mostly private, partly shared with synovial Teff and blood CPL. TCR diversity was lower in inflammation-associated blood Treg cells than in other blood Treg cells.

The V gene is TRBV9, the J gene TRBJ1-3. This TCR derives from a donor under 30 with juvenile idiopathic arthritis. The source material was Treg cells from blood. The subset denotes: remaining (HLA-DR-negative) circulating blood Treg cells. CDR3 region: CASSVGGAGAHSGNTIYF.